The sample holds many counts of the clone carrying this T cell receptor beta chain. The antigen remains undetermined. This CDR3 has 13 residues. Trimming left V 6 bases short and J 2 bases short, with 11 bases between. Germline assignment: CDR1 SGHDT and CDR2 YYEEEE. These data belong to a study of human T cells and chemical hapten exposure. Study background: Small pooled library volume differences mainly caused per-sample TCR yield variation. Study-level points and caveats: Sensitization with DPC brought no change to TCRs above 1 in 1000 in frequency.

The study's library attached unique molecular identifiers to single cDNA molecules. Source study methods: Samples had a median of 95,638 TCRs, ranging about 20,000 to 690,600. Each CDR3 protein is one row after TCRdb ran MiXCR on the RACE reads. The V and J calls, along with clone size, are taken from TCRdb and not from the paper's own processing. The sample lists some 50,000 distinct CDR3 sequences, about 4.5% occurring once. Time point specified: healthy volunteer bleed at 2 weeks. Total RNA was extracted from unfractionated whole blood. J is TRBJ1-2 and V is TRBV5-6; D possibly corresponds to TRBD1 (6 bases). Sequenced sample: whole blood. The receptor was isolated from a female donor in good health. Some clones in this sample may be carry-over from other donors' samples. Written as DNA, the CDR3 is TGTGCCAGCACAGACAGGCAGAACTATGGCTACACCTTC. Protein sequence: CASTDRQNYGYTF.